The present T cell receptor beta chain was sequenced within a study of blood T cell repertoires in COVID-19. Study as a whole: Material from acute and convalescent COVID-19 was sourced from the United States, Italy and Spain.

In the original analysis: The authors estimated nucleated cell counts from reference gene primer amplification. TCRdb's copy holds only in-frame clones and misses some; the assay was immunoSEQ multiplex PCR. V, J and clone size are taken as reported in that table, and D and trimming were inferred from the DNA itself. The table records approximately 65,000 clones, 81% of them present only once. Germline values: CDR1 SGHVS, CDR2 FQNEAQ. The length of the CDR3 is 13 residues. The V end was cut by 6 bases, the J end by 5 bases, with 14 bases between. The V and J genes are TRBV7-8 and TRBJ2-7, with D possibly being TRBD1 (6 bases). The sample comprised peripheral blood. This sequence was found in a man at least 80 years old with acute or convalescent COVID-19. The CDR3 loop reads CASRKGGSHEQYF. CDR3 DNA: TGTGCCAGCAGAAAAGGGGGTTCCCACGAGCAGTACTTC.